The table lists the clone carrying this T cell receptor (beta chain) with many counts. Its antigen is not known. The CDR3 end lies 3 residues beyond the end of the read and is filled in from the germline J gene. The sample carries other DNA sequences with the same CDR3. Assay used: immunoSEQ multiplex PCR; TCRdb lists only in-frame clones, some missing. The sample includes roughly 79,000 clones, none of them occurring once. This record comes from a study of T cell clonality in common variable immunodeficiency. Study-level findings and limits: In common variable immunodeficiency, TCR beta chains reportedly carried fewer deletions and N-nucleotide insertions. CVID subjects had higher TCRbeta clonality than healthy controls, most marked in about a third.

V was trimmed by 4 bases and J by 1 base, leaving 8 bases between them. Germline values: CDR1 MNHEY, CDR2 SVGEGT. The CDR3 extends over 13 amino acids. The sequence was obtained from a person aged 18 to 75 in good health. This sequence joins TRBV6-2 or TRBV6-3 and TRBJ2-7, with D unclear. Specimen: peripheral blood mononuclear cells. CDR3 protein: CASSSDTSYEQYF. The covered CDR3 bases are TGTGCCAGCAGTTCAGACACTTCCTACGAG.